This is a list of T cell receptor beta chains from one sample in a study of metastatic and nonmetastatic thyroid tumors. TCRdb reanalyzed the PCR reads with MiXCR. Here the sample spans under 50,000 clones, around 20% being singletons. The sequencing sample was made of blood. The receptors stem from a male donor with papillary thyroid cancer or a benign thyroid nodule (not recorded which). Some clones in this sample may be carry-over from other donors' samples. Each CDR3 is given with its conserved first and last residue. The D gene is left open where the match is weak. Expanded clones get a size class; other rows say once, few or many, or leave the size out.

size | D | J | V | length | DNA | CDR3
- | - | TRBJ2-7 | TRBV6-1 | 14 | TGTGCCAGCAGTGAGGCCGGGGGCAGGAACGAGCAGTACTTC | CASSEAGGRNEQYF
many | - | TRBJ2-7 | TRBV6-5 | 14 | TGTGCCAGCAGTTACTCGATGGGGGGTGGAGAGCAGTACTTC | CASSYSMGGGEQYF
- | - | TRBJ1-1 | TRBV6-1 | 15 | TGTGCCAGCAGTCCCCCAGGGGTAAGGGGGGCTGAAGCTTTCTTT | CASSPPGVRGAEAFF
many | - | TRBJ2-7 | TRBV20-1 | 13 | TGCAGTGTTCCGTTGAGTAGTCGCCACGAGCAGTACTTC | CSVPLSSRHEQYF
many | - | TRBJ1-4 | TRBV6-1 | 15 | TGTGCCAGCCGAAGCCACCGGGGTACCGATGAAAAACTGTTTTTT | CASRSHRGTDEKLFF
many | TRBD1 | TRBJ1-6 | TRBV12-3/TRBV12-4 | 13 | TGTGCCAGCAGTTCCCACAGGGGTTCACCCCTCCACTTT | CASSSHRGSPLHF
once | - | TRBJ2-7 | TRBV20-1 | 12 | TGCAGTGCTATTGACGGGGCCTACGAGCAGTACTTC | CSAIDGAYEQYF
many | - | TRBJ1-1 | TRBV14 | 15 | TGTGCCAGCAGCCCGCGCGTCTGGGATAACACTGAAGCTTTCTTT | CASSPRVWDNTEAFF
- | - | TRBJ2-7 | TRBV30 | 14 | TGTGCACAAAGCTGGGGAGCGCGCGCATACGAGCAGTACTTC | CAQSWGARAYEQYF
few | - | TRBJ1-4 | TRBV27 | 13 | TGTGCCAGCAGTCTTAGAACTAATGAAAAACTGTTTTTT | CASSLRTNEKLFF
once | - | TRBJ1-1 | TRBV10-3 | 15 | TGTGCCATCAGTGAGTCCGGGGGATTGAACACTGAAGCTTTCTTT | CAISESGGLNTEAFF
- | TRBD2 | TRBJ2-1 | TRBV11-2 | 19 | TGTGCCAGCAGCTTATATCCTCTAGCGGGAGGTCTCCCGGACTATGAGCAGTTCTTC | CASSLYPLAGGLPDYEQFF
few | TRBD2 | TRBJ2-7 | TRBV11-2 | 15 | TGTGCCAGCAGCCCCCCGGGACTAGCGGGAATCGAGCAGTACTTC | CASSPPGLAGIEQYF
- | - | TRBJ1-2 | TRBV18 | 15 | TGTGCCAGCTCGCCGGACAGAGGGACTGACTATGGCTACACCTTC | CASSPDRGTDYGYTF
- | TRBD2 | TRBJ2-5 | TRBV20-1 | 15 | TGCAGTGCTATTATGGGCGGGAGGGCCGGTGAGACCCAGTACTTC | CSAIMGGRAGETQYF
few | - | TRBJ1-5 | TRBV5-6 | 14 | TGTGCCAGCAGCTCCGCCCAGGACTATCAGCCCCAGCATTTT | CASSSAQDYQPQHF